Below are 12 T cell receptor beta chains sequenced from a single sample in a study of cytomegalovirus exposure and HLA in healthy donors. Vbeta (60) and Jbeta (13) primers were used in the PCR. Repertoires were generated with immunoSEQ multiplex PCR, while TCRdb's copy carries only in-frame clones and drops some. The sample table includes just over 80,000 clones. Material for sequencing was PBMCs. These receptors were collected from a woman aged 30 to 39 in good health and CMV-seronegative.

V and J are TRBV5-1 and TRBJ1-1, with TRBD1 matching 10 bases. This CDR3 has 17 residues. CDR1 is SGHRS and CDR2 is YFSETQ in the germline V gene. With 4 bases clipped from V and 0 bases from J, the junction kept 9 bases outside the gene matches. The CDR3 region is CASSRDRGGGMNTEAFF. DNA for the CDR3: TGCGCCAGCAGCAGGGACAGGGGCGGTGGTATGAACACTGAAGCTTTCTTT.

The chain is built from TRBV5-1 and TRBJ1-1; a possible D gene is TRBD1 (6 bases). The CDR3 totals 14 residues. V was trimmed by 3 bases and J by 0 bases, leaving 9 bases between them. Germline CDR1 and CDR2: SGHRS and YFSETQ. CDR3: CASSSGQLNTEAFF. In DNA, the CDR3 is TGCGCCAGCAGCTCCGGACAGTTGAACACTGAAGCTTTCTTT. Using reference TRBV5-1 and TRBJ1-1 for the parts outside the CDR3, the full variable domain is KAGVTQTPRYLIKTRGQQVTLSCSPISGHRSVSWYQQTPGQGLQFLFEYFSETQRNKGNFPGRFSGRQFSNSRSEMNVSTLELGDSALYLCASSSGQLNTEAFFGQGTRLTVV.

The V and J genes are TRBV9 and TRBJ2-7, with D possibly matching TRBD2 (6 bases). The V end lost 0 bases, the J end lost 9 bases, and 13 bases lay between the germline ends. Germline assignment: CDR1 SGDLS and CDR2 YYNGEE. There are 13 residues in the CDR3. CDR3 sequence (DNA): TGTGCCAGCAGCGTAGGGGGCGGGACTGTGCAGTACTTC. It specifies CASSVGGGTVQYF.

The rearrangement joins TRBV15 to TRBJ2-2; D is ambiguous. Germline CDR1 reads LNHNV; CDR2 reads YYDKDF (reference sequence). Trimming removed 4 bases from V and 2 bases from J, with 14 bases in between. This CDR3 is 16 amino acids long. The CDR3 loop is CATSKTIAINTGELFF. CDR3 sequence (DNA): TGTGCCACCAGCAAAACGATCGCGATCAACACCGGGGAGCTGTTTTTT.

J is TRBJ2-7 and V is TRBV6-1, with 7 bases that match TRBD1. The CDR3 runs 12 residues. Trimming took 5 bases from V and 7 from J; bases not matched to a gene: 5. Germline V gives CDR1 MNHNS, CDR2 SASEGT. CDR3 sequence reads: CASSRRDSEQYF. DNA for the CDR3: TGTGCCAGCAGTCGCCGGGACAGTGAGCAGTACTTC.

The genes are TRBV2 and TRBJ2-7; D gene ambiguous. CDR3 length: 12 residues. V was trimmed by 5 bases and J by 3 bases, leaving 8 bases between them. Germline CDR1 reads SNHLY; CDR2 reads FYNNEI. CDR3 sequence: CASSRGIYEQYF. The CDR3 coding sequence is TGTGCCAGCAGTCGCGGCATCTACGAGCAGTACTTC.

The chain links TRBV4-1 to TRBJ2-7, with 13 nucleotides matching TRBD2. With V trimmed by 6 bases and J by 6 bases, 11 bases remained unmatched. The length of the CDR3 is 16 residues. The germline gives CDR1 MGHRA, CDR2 YSYEKL. The CDR3 reads CASRPLTTSGRFEQYF. The CDR3 bases are TGCGCCAGCAGACCTCTTACGACTAGCGGGAGGTTCGAGCAGTACTTC.

This chain's CDR3 is CAWSSGTSYEQYF. CDR3 nucleotides: TGTGCCTGGAGCAGCGGTACGTCCTACGAGCAGTACTTC. This chain links TRBV30 with TRBJ2-7; perhaps TRBD2 as D (5 bases). The CDR3 consists of 13 residues. In germline, CDR1 is GTSNPN, CDR2 SVGIG (reference sequence). Trimming pared 3 bases from V and 1 base from J, leaving 10 bases between.

The chain has TRBV2 and TRBJ1-2, with 7 bases fitting TRBD1. Trimming at V came to 9 bases and at J to 3 bases, leaving 13 bases not matched to a gene. CDR3 length: 15 amino acids. Germline V gives CDR1 SNHLY, CDR2 FYNNEI. DNA for the CDR3: TGTGCCAGTAGCGACCGGACAGGAGGCGACTATGGCTACACCTTC. This sequence encodes CASSDRTGGDYGYTF.

This chain uses TRBV30 with TRBJ2-5; no definite D call. Germline V gene data show CDR1 as GTSNPN and CDR2 as SVGIG (reference sequence). CDR3 size: 13 residues. V lost 1 base to trimming and J lost 5 bases, with 11 bases between them. The CDR3, as DNA: TGTGCCTGGAGTGGAGGCCCTTGGGAGACCCAGTACTTC. Translation: CAWSGGPWETQYF. The variable domain in full, with the rest retrieved from reference TRBV30 and TRBJ2-5, is SQTIHQWPATLVQPVGSPLSLECTVEGTSNPNLYWYRQAAGRGLQLLFYSVGIGQISSEVPQNLSASRPQDRQFILSSKKLLLSDSGFYLCAWSGGPWETQYFGPGTRLLVL.

The chain carries TRBV5-8 and TRBJ2-7; no reliable D call. The V gene's germline CDR1 is SGHTS and CDR2 YDEGEE. Trimming stripped 0 bases from V and 2 bases from J, with 9 bases between. CDR3 length: 14 amino acids. Here the CDR3 reads CASSLGRRAYEQYF. The CDR3 DNA reads as TGTGCCAGCAGCTTGGGGCGGCGTGCCTACGAGCAGTACTTC.

V gene TRBV11-2 combines with J gene TRBJ2-7; tentative D call: TRBD2 (6 bases). The CDR3 is 15 residues long. Germline lookup yields CDR1 SGHAT and CDR2 FQNNGV. The V end was cut by 6 bases, the J end by 2 bases, with 17 bases between. DNA of the CDR3: TGTGCCAGCAGTTTCCAGGGAGGTCCAACCTACGAGCAGTACTTC. It is translated as CASSFQGGPTYEQYF.